This TCR beta chain was captured in a study of blood T cells in healthy people across ages. Study findings and constraints: Higher diversity, along with more naive CD4+ cells, distinguished long-lived donors from aged donors.

Looked up from germline, CDR1 is MNHNS and CDR2 is SASEGT. The CDR3 sequence is 14 residues long. Trimming left V 6 bases short and J 3 bases short, with 14 bases between. Then a second PCR, running about 6 to 11 cycles, was carried out with a sample-barcoded 5' primer and a J-beta primer mix. Every sample gave at least 2.5 million paired-end reads containing CDR3. TCRdb re-called the 5' RACE reads with MiXCR, one entry per CDR3 protein. The repertoire holds roughly 650,000 distinct CDR3 sequences, 32% seen once, with 15% to 17% in the top ten. Concerning this clonotype: Its antigen is currently unknown.

Sequenced input: blood. This chain uses TRBV6-1 with TRBJ1-2, with a possible D match to TRBD1 (5 bases). This receptor was taken from a woman older than 75 in good health. The CDR3 DNA is TGTGCCAGCAGGATGGAGCGGGGCTACTATGGCTACACCTTC. Protein: CASRMERGYYGYTF.